The T cell receptor (beta chain) described here comes from a study of regulatory T cells in long-lasting Graves disease. This clonotype was seen more than once but under ten times. Its antigen is still unknown. Arm-PCR of CDR3 regions and iRepertoire HTBI primers were the basis on which TCR beta libraries were built. TCRdb re-called the multiplex PCR reads through MiXCR, storing one row per CDR3 protein. The data hold over 450,000 distinct CDR3 sequences, with roughly 21% observed a single time. Time point in this sample: persistent/refractory GD, antithyroid drugs over 5 years with positive TRAb. Making the TCR library involved RNA that had been extracted from PBMCs. The length of the CDR3 is 13 residues. V gave up 3 bases and J gave up 1 base, with 6 bases separating them. Germline CDR1 and CDR2: SGHTA and FQGTGA. Study-level findings and limits: Accuracy may have suffered from the small sample size. TRBV28, TRBJ1-2 and TRBJ2-5 emerged as the favored segments in persistent disease. New patients shared about a thousand public clonotypes, fewer than the roughly 2,700 shared by persistent patients. Persistent Graves' patients showed less TCR diversity than newly diagnosed patients showed.

The receptor was isolated from a female donor with Graves disease. The starting material was peripheral blood mononuclear cells (PBMCs), obtained when the disease was refractory, from a patient treated with antithyroid drugs. The chain links TRBV7-3 to TRBJ1-1; D is ambiguous. CDR3 protein: CASSFTTNTEAFF. The CDR3 DNA is TGTGCCAGCAGCTTTACCACGAACACTGAAGCTTTCTTT.